This T cell receptor beta chain is drawn from a study of CXCR3-negative and CXCR3-positive naive CD8 T cells (dated by TCRdb to between 2018 and 2021). Describing the broader study: About 150 million TRB reads were obtained in total, roughly 1.5 +/- 0.3 million reads per library. For the TRBV-TRBJ cluster analysis, the naive subsets came from 5 or 6 donors, while the memory cells came from 3 donors. Diversity and physicochemical repertoire analyses were performed on 11 donors pooled from two independent experiments. Study-wide conclusions, independent of this receptor: Compared with CXCR3-negative naive cells, CXCR3-positive naive cells had TRB CDR3s with higher hydrophobicity (lower Kidera factor 4), lower energy, and higher strength and volume indices. Repertoire diversity was comparably high in both naive subsets but much lower in memory CD8+ T cells. Naive CXCR3-negative and CXCR3-positive cells from the same donor showed similar TRBV-TRBJ usage, whereas memory cells showed distinct patterns. Because surface CD5, which is linked to self-reactivity in mice, was comparable between the naive subsets, TCR interaction strength was also inferred from TRB CDR3 physicochemical properties. Because CXCR3 expression was partially decreased after cryopreservation, freshly isolated PBMCs were used for most assays.

Remarks on this clonotype: The antigen it binds to is not known.

Sequencing took place on a NextSeq 550. The Human TCR Profiling Kit (MiLaboratory) was used to make UMI-labeled 5' RACE TRB cDNA libraries. cDNA synthesis used the entire amount of extracted RNA, and PCR amplification then used the entire amount of cDNA produced. Libraries were prepared in parallel using an identical number of PCR cycles. Processing in the source paper ran as follows. MIGEC and MiXCR extracted about 57,000 +/- 9,900 unique UMI-labeled TRB cDNA molecules per library, requiring at least two reads per UMI. Each library averaged roughly 36,000 +/- 9,600 functional in-frame TRB CDR3 nucleotide clonotypes without stop codons. After downsampling to 5000 UMI-labeled TRB molecules per sample, diversity metrics, including normalized Shannon-Wiener and Chao1, were computed in VDJtools. For the central five CDR3 residues, VDJtools calculated physicochemical properties weighted by clonotype size, namely interaction energy, strength, volume and Kidera factor 4. After reprocessing by TCRdb, each CDR3 protein sequence is one entry, and no DNA is given. TCRdb's processing, not the authors', yielded these V and J calls. The sample table records 5,000 or so distinct CDR3 sequences. Together, the top ten hold around 2.2% of the sample.

Each CD8+ T cell subset was flow-sorted in triplicate, and approximately 280,000 cells per subset were placed directly into RLT lysis buffer. To keep memory contaminants out, a stringent definition of naive CD8+ T cells was applied: CD45RO-CCR7+CD27+CD95-. Standard density gradient centrifugation was used to isolate peripheral blood mononuclear cells from buffy coats. A FACSAria III was used to flow-sort naive CXCR3-negative and CXCR3-positive CD8+ T cells. Total RNA was extracted from sorted cells using an RNeasy Mini Kit. The specimen was naive CXCR3- CD8+ T cells from blood. The label giving this sample's cell subset or site can be read as: CD45RO-CCR7+CD27+CD95- naive CD8+ T cells lacking CXCR3 (TNR3-). The source is a human donor in good health. Some clones in this sample may be carry-over from other donors' samples.

This receptor carries the CDR3 CASSQPPTDTQYF. The sequence links TRBV5-1 to TRBJ2-3; no DNA is available, so the TRBD1 call from TCRdb remains unchecked. Taken from cysteine to phenylalanine, the CDR3 has 13 residues. Only the protein is available. CDR1 and CDR2 were assigned from the germline V gene as SGHRS and YFSETQ.